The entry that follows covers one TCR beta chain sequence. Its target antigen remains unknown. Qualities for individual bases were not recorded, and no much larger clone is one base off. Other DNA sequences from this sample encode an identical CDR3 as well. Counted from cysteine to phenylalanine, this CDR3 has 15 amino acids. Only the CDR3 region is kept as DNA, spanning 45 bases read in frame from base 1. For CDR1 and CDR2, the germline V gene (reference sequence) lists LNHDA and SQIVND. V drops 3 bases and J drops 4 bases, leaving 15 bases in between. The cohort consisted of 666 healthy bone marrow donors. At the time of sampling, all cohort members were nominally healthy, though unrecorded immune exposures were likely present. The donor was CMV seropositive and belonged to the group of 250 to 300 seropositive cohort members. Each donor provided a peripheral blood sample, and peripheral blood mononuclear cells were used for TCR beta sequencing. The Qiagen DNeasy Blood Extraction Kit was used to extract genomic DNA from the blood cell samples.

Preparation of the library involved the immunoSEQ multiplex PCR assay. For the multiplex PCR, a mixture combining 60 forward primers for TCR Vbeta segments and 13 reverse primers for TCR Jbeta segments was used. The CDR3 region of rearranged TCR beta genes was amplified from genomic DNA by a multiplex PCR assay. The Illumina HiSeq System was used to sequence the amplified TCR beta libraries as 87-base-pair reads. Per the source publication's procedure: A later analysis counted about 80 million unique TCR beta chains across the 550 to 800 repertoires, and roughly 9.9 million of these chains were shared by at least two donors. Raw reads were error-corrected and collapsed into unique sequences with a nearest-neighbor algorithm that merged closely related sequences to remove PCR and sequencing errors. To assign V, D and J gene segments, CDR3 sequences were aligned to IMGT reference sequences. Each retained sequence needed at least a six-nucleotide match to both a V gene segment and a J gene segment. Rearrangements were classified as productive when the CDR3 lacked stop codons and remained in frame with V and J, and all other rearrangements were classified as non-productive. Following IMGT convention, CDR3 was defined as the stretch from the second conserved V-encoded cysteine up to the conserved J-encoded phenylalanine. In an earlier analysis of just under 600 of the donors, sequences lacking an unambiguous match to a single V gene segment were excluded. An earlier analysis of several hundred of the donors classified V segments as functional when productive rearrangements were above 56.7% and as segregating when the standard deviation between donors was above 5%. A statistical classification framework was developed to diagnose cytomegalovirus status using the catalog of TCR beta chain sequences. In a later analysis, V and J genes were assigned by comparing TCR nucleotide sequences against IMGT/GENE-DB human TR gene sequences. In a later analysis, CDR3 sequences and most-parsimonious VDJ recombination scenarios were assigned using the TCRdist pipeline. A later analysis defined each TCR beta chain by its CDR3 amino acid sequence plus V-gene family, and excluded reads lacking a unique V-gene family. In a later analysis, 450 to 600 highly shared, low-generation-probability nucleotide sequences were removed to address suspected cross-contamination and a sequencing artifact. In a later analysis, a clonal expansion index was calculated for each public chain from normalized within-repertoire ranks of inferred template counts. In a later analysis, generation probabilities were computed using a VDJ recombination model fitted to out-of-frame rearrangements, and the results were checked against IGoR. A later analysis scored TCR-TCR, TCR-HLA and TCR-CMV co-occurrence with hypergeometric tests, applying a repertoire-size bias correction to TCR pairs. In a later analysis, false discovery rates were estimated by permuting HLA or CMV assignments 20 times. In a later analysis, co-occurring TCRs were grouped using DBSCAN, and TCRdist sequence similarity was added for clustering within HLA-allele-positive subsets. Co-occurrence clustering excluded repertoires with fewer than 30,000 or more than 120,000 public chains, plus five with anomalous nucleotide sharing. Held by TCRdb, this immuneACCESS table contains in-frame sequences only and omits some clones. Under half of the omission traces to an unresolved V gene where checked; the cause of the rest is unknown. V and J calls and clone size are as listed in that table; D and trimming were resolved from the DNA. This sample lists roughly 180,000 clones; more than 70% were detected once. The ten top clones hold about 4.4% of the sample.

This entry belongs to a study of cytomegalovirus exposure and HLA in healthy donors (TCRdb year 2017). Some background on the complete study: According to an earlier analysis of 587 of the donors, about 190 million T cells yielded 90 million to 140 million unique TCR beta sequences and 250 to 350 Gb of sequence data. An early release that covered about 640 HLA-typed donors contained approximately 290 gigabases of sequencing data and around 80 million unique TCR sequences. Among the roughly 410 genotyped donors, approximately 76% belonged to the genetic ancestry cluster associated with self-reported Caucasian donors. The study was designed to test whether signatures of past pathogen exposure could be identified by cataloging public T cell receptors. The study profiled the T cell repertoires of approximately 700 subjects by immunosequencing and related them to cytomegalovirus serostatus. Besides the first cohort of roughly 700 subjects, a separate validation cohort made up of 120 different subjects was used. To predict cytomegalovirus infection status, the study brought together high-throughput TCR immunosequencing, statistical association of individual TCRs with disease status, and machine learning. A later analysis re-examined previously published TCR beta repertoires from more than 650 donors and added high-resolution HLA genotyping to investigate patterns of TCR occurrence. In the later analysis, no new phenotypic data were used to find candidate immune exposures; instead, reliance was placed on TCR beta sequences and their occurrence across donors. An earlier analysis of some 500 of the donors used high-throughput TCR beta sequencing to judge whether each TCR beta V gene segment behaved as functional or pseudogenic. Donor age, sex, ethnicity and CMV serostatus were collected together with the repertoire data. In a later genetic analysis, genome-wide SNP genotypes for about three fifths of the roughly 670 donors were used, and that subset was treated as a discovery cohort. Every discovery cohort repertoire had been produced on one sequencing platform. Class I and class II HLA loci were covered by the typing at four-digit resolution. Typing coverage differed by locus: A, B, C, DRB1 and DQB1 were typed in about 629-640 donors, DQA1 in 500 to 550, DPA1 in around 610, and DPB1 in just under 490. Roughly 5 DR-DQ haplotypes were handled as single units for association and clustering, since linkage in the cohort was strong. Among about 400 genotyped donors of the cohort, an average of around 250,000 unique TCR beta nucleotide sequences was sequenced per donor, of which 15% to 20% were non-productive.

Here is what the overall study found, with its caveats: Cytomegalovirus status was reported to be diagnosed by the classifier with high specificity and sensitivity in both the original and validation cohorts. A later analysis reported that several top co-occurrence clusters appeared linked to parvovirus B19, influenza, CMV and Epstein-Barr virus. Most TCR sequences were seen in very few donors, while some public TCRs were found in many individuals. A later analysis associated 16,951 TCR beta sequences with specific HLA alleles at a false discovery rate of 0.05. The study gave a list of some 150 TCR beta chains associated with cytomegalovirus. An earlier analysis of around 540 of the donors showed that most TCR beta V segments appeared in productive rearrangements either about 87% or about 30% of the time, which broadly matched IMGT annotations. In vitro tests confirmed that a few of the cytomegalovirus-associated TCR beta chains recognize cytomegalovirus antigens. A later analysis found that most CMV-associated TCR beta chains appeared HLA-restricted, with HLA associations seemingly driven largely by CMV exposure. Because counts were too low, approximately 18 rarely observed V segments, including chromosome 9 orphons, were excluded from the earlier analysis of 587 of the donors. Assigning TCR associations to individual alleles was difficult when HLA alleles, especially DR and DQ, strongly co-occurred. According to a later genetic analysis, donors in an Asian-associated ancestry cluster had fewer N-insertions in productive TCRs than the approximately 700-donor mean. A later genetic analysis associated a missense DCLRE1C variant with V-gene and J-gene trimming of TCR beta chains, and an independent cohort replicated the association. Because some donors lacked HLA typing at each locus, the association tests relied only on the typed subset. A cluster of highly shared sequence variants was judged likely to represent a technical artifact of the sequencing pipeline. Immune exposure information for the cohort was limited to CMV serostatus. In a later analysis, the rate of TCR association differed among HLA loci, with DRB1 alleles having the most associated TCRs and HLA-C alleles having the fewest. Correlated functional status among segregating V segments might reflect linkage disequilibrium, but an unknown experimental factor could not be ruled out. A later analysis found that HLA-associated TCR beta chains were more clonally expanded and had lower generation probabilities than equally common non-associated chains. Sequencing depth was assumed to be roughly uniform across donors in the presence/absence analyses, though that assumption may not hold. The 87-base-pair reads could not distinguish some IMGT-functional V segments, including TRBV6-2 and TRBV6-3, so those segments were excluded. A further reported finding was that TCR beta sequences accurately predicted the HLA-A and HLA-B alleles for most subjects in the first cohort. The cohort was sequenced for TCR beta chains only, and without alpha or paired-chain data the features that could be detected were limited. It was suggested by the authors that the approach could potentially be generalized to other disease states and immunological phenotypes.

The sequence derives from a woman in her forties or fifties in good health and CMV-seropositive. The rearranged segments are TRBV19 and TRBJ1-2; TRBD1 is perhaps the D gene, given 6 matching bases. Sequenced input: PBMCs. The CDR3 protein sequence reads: CASSIAQGTGYGYTF. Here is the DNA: TGTGCCAGTAGTATTGCGCAGGGGACGGGCTATGGCTACACCTTC.